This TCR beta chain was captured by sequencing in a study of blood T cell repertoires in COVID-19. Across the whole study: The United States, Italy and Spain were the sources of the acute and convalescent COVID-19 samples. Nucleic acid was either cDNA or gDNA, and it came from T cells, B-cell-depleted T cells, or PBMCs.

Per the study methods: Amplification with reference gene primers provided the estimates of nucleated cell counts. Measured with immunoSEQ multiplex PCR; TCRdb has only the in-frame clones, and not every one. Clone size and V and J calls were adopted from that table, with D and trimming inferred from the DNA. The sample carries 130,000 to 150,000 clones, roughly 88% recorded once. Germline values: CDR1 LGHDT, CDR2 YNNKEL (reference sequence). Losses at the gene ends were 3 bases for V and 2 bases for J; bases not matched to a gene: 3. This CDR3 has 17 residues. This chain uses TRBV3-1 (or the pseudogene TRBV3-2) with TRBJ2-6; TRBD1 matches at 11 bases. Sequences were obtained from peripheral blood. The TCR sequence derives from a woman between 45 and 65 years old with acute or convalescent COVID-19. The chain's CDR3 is CASSHLGQGAGANVLTF. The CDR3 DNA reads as TGTGCCAGCAGCCATCTGGGACAGGGGGCTGGGGCCAACGTCCTGACTTTC.